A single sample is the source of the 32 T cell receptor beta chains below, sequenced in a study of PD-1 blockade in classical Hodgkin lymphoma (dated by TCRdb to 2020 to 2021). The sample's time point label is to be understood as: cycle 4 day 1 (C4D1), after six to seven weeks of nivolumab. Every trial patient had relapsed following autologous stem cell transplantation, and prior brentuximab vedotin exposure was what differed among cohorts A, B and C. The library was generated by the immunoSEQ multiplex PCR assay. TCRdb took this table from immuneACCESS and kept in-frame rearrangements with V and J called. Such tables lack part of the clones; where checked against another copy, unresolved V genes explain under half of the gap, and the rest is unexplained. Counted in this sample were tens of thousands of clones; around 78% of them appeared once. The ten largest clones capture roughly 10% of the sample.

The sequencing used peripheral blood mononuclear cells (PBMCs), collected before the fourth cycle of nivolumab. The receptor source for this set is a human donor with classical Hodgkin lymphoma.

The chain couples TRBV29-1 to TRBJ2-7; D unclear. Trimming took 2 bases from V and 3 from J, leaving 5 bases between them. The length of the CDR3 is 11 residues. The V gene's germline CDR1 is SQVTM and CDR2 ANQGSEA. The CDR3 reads CSVESGYEQYF. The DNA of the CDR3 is TGCAGCGTTGAATCCGGCTACGAGCAGTACTTC.

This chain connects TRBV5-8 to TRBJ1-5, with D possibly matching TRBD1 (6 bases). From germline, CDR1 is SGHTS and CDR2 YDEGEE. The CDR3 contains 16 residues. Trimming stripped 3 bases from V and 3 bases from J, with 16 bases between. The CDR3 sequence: CASSSTGFRDNQPQHF. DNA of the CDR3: TGTGCCAGCAGCTCTACAGGGTTTCGGGACAATCAGCCCCAGCATTTT. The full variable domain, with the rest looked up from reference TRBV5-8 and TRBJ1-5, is EAGVTQSPTHLIKTRGQQATLRCSPISGHTSVYWYQQALGLGLQFLLWYDEGEERNRGNFPPRFSGRQFPNYSSELNVNALELEDSALYLCASSSTGFRDNQPQHFGDGTRLSIL.

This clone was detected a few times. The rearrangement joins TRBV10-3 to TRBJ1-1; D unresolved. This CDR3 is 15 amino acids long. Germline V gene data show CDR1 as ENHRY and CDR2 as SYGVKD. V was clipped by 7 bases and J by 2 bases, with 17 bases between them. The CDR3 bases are TGTGCCATCACCTCACAAGCGCAGTTCAACACTGAAGCTTTCTTT. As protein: CAITSQAQFNTEAFF.

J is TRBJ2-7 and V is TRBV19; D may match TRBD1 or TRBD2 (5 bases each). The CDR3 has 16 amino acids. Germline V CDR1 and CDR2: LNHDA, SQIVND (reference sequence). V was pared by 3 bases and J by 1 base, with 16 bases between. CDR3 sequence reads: CASSITRTRGSYEQYF. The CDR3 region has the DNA TGTGCCAGTAGTATCACTAGGACAAGGGGATCCTACGAGCAGTACTTC.

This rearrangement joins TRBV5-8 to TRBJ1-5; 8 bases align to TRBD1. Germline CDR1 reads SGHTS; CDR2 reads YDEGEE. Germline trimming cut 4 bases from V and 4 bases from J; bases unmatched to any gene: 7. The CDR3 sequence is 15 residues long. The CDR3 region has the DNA TGTGCCAGCAGCATCAGGGGGCTTGGGAATCAGCCCCAGCATTTT. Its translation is CASSIRGLGNQPQHF.

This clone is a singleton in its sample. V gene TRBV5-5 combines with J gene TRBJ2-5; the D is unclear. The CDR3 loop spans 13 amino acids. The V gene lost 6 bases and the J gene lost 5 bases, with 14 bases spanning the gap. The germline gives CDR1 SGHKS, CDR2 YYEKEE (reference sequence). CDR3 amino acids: CASTTPLGETQYF. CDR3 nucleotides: TGTGCCAGCACCACGCCGTTAGGGGAGACCCAGTACTTC.

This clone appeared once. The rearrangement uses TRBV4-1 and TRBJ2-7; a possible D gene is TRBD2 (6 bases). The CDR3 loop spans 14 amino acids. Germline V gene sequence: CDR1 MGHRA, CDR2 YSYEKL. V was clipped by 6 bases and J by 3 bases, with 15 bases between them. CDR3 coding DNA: TGCGCCAGCAGTCCCGGGACTGTAAACTACGAGCAGTACTTC. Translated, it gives CASSPGTVNYEQYF.

The CDR3 reads CAIHPGQIDGYTF. The CDR3 DNA follows: TGTGCCATCCATCCGGGACAGATAGATGGCTACACCTTC. V and J are TRBV28 and TRBJ1-2; 7 positions match TRBD1. The CDR3 runs to 13 residues. The V gene end was trimmed by 10 bases and the J gene end by 6 bases; junction bases not matched to a gene: 11. Germline assignment: CDR1 MDHEN and CDR2 SYDVKM.

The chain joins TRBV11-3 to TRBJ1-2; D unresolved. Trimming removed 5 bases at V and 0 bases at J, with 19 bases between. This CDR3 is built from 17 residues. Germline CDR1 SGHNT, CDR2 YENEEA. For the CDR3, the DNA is TGTGCCAGCAGCCCAAGACTGGGCCTCCTAGCTAACTATGGCTACACCTTC. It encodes CASSPRLGLLANYGYTF.

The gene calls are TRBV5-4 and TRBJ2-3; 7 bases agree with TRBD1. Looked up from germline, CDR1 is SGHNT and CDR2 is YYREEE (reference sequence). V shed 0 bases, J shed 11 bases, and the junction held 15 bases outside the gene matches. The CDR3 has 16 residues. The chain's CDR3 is CASSLVGGTVYSQQYF. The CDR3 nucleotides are TGTGCCAGCAGCTTGGTAGGTGGGACAGTATATTCCCAGCAGTATTTT.

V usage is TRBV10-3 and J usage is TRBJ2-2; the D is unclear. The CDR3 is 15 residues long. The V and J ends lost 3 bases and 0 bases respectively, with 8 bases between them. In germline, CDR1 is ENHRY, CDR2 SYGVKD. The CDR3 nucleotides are TGTGCCATCAGTGAAGACTGGTCGAACACCGGGGAGCTGTTTTTT. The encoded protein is CAISEDWSNTGELFF.

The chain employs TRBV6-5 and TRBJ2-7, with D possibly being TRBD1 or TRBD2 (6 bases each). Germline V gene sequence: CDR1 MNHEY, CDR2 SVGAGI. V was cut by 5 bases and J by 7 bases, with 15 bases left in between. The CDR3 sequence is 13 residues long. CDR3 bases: TGTGCCAGCAGTATGGGGGGCGCGGGTGAGCAGTACTTC. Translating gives CASSMGGAGEQYF.

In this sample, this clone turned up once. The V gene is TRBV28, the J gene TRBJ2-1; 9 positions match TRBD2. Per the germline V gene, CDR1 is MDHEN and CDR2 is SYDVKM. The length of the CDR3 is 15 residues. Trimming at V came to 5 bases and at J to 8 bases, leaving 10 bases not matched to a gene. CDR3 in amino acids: CASSPGGSGSYEQFF. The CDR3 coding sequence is TGTGCCAGCAGTCCGGGGGGTAGCGGGAGTTATGAGCAGTTCTTC.

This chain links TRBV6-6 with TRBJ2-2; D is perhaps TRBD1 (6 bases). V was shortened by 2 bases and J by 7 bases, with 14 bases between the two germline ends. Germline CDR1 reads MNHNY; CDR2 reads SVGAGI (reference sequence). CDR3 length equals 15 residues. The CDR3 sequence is CASSYVAGVIGELFF. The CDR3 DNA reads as TGTGCCAGCAGTTACGTAGCAGGGGTGATCGGGGAGCTGTTTTTT.

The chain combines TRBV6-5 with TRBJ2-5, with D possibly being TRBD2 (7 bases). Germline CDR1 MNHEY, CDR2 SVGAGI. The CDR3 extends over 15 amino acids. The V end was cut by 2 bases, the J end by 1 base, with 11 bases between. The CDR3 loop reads CASSYTGRGQETQYF. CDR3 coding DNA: TGTGCCAGCAGTTACACAGGGAGGGGCCAAGAGACCCAGTACTTC.

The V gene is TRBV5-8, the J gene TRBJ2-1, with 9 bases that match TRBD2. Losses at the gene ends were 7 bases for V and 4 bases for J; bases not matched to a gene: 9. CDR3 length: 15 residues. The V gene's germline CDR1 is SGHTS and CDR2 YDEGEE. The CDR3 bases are TGTGCCAGCGGAATAGCGGGGGATTATTACAATGAGCAGTTCTTC. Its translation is CASGIAGDYYNEQFF. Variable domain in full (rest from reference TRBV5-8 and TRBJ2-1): EAGVTQSPTHLIKTRGQQATLRCSPISGHTSVYWYQQALGLGLQFLLWYDEGEERNRGNFPPRFSGRQFPNYSSELNVNALELEDSALYLCASGIAGDYYNEQFFGPGTRLTVL.

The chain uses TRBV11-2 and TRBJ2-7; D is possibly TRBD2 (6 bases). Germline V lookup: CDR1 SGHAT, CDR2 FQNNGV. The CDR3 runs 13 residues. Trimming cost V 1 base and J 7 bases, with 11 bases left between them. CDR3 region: CASSLVLALEQYF. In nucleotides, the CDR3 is TGTGCCAGCAGCTTAGTTCTAGCGTTGGAGCAGTACTTC. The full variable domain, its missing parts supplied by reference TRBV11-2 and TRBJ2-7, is EAGVAQSPRYKIIEKRQSVAFWCNPISGHATLYWYQQILGQGPKLLIQFQNNGVVDDSQLPKDRFSAERLKGVDSTLKIQPAKLEDSAVYLCASSLVLALEQYFGPGTRLTVT.

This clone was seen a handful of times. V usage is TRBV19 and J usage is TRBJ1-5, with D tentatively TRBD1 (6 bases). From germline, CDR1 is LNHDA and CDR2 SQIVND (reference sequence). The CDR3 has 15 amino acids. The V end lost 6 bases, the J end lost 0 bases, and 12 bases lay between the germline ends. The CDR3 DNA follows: TGTGCCAGTAGGAGGGGGGGTCGTAGCAATCAGCCCCAGCATTTT. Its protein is CASRRGGRSNQPQHF.

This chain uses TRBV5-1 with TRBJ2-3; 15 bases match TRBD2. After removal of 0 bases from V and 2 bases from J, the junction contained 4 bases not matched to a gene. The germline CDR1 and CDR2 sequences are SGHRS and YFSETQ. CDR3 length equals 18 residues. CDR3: CASSLVGTSGGTTDTQYF. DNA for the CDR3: TGCGCCAGCAGCTTGGTAGGGACTAGCGGGGGGACCACAGATACGCAGTATTTT. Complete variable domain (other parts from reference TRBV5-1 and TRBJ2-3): KAGVTQTPRYLIKTRGQQVTLSCSPISGHRSVSWYQQTPGQGLQFLFEYFSETQRNKGNFPGRFSGRQFSNSRSEMNVSTLELGDSALYLCASSLVGTSGGTTDTQYFGPGTRLTVL.

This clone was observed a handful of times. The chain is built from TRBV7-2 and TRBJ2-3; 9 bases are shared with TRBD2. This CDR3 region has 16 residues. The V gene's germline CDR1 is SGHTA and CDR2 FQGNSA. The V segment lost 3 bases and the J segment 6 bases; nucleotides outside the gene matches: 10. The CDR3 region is CASSFFGGGASDTQYF. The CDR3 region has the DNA TGTGCCAGCAGCTTTTTTGGCGGGGGGGCCAGTGATACGCAGTATTTT.

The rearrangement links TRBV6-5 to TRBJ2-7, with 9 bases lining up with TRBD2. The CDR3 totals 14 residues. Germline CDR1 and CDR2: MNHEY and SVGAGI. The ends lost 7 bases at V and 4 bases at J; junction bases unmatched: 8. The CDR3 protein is CASTGTSRLYEQYF. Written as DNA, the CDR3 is TGTGCCAGCACCGGGACTAGCCGCCTTTACGAGCAGTACTTC.

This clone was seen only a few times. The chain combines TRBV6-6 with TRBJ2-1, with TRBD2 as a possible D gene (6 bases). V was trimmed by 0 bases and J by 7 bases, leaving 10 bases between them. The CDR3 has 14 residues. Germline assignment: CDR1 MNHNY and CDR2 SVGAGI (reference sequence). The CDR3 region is CASSYSGTLNEQFF. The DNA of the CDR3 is TGTGCCAGCAGTTACTCAGGGACTTTAAATGAGCAGTTCTTC.

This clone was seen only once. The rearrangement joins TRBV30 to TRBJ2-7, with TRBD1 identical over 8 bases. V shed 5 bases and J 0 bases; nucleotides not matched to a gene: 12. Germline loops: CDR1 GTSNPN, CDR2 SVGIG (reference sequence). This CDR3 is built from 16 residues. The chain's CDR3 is CAWSGGRQGISYEQYF. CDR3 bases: TGTGCCTGGTCGGGTGGTCGACAGGGGATCTCCTACGAGCAGTACTTC.

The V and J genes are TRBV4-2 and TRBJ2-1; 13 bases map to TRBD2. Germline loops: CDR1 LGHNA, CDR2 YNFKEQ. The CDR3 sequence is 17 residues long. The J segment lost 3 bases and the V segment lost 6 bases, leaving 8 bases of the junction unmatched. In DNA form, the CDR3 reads TGTGCCAGCAGAAGCACTAGCGGGAGGGCGAACTACAATGAGCAGTTCTTC. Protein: CASRSTSGRANYNEQFF.

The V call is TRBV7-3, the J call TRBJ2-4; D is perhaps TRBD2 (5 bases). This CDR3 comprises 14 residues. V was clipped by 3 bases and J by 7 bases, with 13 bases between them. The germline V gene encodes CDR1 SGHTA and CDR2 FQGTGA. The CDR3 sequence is CASSFGPGSNIQYF. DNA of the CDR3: TGTGCCAGCAGCTTTGGGCCGGGGTCGAACATTCAGTACTTC.

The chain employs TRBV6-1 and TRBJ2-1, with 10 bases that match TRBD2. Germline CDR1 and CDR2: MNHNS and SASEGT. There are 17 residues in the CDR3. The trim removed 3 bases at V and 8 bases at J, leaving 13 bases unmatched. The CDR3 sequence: CASSDATSGSGFDEQFF. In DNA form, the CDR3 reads TGTGCCAGCAGTGATGCGACTAGCGGGTCCGGATTTGATGAGCAGTTCTTC.

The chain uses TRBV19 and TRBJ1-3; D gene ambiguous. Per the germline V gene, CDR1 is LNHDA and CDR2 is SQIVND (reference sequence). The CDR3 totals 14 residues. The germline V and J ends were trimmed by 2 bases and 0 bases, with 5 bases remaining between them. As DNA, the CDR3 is TGTGCCAGTAGTATAACGGACTCTGGAAACACCATATATTTT. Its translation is CASSITDSGNTIYF.

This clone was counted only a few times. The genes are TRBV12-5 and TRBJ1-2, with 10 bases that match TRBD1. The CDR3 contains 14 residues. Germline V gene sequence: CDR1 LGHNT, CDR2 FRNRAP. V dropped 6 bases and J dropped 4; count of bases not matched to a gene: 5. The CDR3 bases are TGTGCTAGTGGACCGACAGGGGGCGGCTATGGCTACACCTTC. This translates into CASGPTGGGYGYTF.

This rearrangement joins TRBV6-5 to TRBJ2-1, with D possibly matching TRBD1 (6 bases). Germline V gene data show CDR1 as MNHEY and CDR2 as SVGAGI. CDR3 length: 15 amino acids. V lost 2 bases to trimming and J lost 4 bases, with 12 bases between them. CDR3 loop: CASSYTLGGYNEQFF. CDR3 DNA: TGTGCCAGCAGTTACACGTTAGGGGGTTACAATGAGCAGTTCTTC.

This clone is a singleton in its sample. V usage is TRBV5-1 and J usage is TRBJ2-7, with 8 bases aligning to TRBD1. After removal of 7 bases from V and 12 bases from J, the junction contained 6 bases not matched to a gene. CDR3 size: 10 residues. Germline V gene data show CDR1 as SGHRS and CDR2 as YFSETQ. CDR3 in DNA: TGCGCCAGCTACCGGGACAGGTGGTACTTC. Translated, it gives CASYRDRWYF.

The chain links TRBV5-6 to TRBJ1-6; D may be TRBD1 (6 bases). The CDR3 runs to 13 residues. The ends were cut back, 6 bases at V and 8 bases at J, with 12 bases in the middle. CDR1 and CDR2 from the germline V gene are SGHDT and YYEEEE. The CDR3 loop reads CASTPGGHSPLHF. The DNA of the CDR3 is TGTGCCAGCACCCCGGGGGGCCATTCACCCCTCCACTTT.

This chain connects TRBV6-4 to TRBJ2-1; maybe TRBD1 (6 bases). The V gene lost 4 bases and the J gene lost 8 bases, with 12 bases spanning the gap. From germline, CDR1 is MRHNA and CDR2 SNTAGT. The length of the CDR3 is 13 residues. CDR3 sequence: CASSGGGLDEQFF. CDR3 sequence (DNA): TGTGCCAGCAGTGGAGGGGGTTTGGATGAGCAGTTCTTC.